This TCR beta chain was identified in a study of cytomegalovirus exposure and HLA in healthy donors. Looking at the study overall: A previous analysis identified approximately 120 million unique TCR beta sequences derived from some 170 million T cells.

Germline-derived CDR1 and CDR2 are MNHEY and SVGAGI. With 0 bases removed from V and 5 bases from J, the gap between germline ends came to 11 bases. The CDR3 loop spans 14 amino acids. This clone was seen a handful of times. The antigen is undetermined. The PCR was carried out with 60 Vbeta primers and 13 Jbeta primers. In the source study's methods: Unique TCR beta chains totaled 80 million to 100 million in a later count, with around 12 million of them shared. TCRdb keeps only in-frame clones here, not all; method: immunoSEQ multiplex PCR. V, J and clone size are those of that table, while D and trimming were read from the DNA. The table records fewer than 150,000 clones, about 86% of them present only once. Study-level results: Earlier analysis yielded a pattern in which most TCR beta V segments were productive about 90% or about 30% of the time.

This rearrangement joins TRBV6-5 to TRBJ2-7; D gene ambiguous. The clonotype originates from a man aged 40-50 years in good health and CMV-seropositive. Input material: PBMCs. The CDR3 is CASSYSYAANEQYF. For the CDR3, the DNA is TGTGCCAGCAGTTACTCCTACGCGGCAAACGAGCAGTACTTC.